This TCR beta chain emerged from a study of cytomegalovirus exposure and HLA in healthy donors (dated by TCRdb to 2015 to 2018). For the wider study: According to a later analysis, one platform produced both the 110 or so validation repertoires and the 720 or so repertoires of the first cohort. The study aimed to test whether cataloging public T cell receptors could reveal signatures of past pathogen exposure. In addition to the first cohort of roughly 700 subjects, a separate validation cohort of 100 to 150 different subjects was used. The study combined high-throughput TCR immunosequencing, statistical association of individual TCRs with disease status, and machine learning to predict cytomegalovirus infection status.

The donors were included in the validation cohort of around 120 subjects, a group kept apart from the roughly 700-subject first cohort. Broad study findings and their caveats: All 120 or so repertoires were used to score co-occurrence in the validation cohort in a later analysis, because that analysis had no HLA typing for the cohort. In the study, roughly 160 TCR beta chains were listed as associated with cytomegalovirus. In vitro tests confirmed that a few of the cytomegalovirus-associated TCR beta chains recognize cytomegalovirus antigens. Most TCR sequences were observed very rarely across donors, whereas some public TCRs were present in many individuals. According to the authors, the approach could potentially be generalized to other disease states and immunological phenotypes. In a later analysis, TCRs clustered in the first cohort were found to also tend to co-occur in the 100 to 150 validation repertoires, with roughly 93% of cluster scores above 0. The classifier was reported to diagnose cytomegalovirus status with high specificity and sensitivity in both the original cohort and the validation cohort.

CDR1 and CDR2, looked up from the germline V gene, are SGHAT and FQNNGV. The germline V end is reduced by 1 base and the J end by 5 bases; junction bases left unmatched: 5. There are 15 amino acids in the CDR3, from cysteine to phenylalanine inclusive. Left in the record is the CDR3 DNA by itself, 45 bases read in frame from the first base. The library was made by the immunoSEQ multiplex PCR assay. On the study's bioinformatics: A statistical classification framework was developed to diagnose cytomegalovirus status using the catalog of TCR beta chain sequences. This immuneACCESS table, as held by TCRdb, lists in-frame sequences with V and J called but not all clones. Of the missing ones, under half trace to an unresolved V gene in checked studies; the others have no known cause. V and J calls and clone size are given by that table; D and trimming were obtained from the DNA. This sample holds 130,000 or so clones; about 90% were observed only once. The top ten hold 6.2% of the sample.

A remark on this clone: This clone's antigen is unknown. Base qualities are missing; no much larger clone stands one base away.

The receptor was isolated from a young woman in good health and CMV-seropositive. Source material: PBMCs. The rearranged segments are TRBV11-2 and TRBJ2-3; 8 central bases correspond to TRBD2. The DNA sequence is as follows: TGTGCCAGCAGCTTAGGGGCGGGGGGAGGAGATACGCAGTATTTT. Its coded protein is CASSLGAGGGDTQYF.